This T cell receptor beta chain was sequenced during a study of blood T cell repertoires in COVID-19. Study summary: The United States, Italy and Spain were the sources of the acute and convalescent COVID-19 samples.

Original methodology: Reference gene primer amplification gave nucleated cell count estimates. Profiling relied on immunoSEQ multiplex PCR, and the TCRdb table lists in-frame clones only, not all of them. V and J calls and clone size are those listed in that table; D and trimming were worked out from the DNA. Of 250,000 to 300,000 clones in the sample, around nine tenths are singletons; the top ten hold approximately 2.9%. Adults between roughly 18 and 90 years of age took part from 24 US areas. Participants' reported clinical history set cohort assignment. Trimming stripped 4 bases from V and 1 base from J, with 14 bases between. Germline V CDR1 and CDR2: SGHTS, YDEGEE. This CDR3 contains 16 residues.

This chain uses TRBV5-8 with TRBJ2-2, with a weak D call TRBD2 (6 bases). The source of this sequence is a woman aged 50 to 60 who had been exposed to COVID-19. The sequencing sample was made of PBMCs or T cells enriched from blood (not recorded which). CDR3 in amino acids: CASSRRAGLNTGELFF. Written as DNA, the CDR3 is TGTGCCAGCAGCCGGAGGGCAGGACTGAACACCGGGGAGCTGTTTTTT.